This entry features one T cell receptor (beta chain) sequence. No antigen is known for it. No qualities accompany the bases; no much larger clone lies one base away. The CDR3 regions of human TCRbeta chains were subjected to immunosequencing. As for the original processing: Repertoire TCRs were checked for matches against a reference library of SARS-CoV-2-specific TCRs that had been generated using the MIRA antigen-specificity platform. Breadth was defined as the fraction of unique TCRs that were SARS-CoV-2-associated, and depth was defined as the fraction of total T cells that were SARS-CoV-2-associated. Using the MIRA data, each spike-specific TCR was mapped to the spike region that the TCR reacts to and placed in a CD4 or CD8 class. Log10-transformed breadth and depth values were compared by one-way ANOVA with Sidak's multiple comparisons tests. As stored in TCRdb, this immuneACCESS dataset retains in-frame rearrangements with V and J assigned. A fraction of the clones does not appear; measured against another copy, unresolved V genes explain less than half of the discrepancy, and the remainder lacks a known reason. That table furnishes V, J and clone size, whereas the DNA furnished D and trimming. The sample profile shows 150,000 or so clones; just over 90% of them were found once. About 2.1% of the sample is held by the ten biggest clonotypes.

The sample originates from a study of T cell responses to AZD1222 COVID-19 vaccine (dated by TCRdb to about 2021). Regarding the complete study: Because spike-specific TCR depth and breadth did not differ between the two schedules, AZD1222 recipients who got a second dose at roughly 4 weeks were pooled with those who got a second dose at roughly 12 weeks. Enrollment into the trials was organized by age into subgroups of 18-55, 56-69 and 70-plus years, and those subgroups contained 148, 28 and 57 TCR-sequenced participants, respectively. TCR sequencing covered 230 or so trial participants: 207 given two doses of AZD1222 and approximately 26 given two doses of MenACWY control vaccine.

The time point label for this specimen denotes: baseline before first vaccination. The vaccinee samples were drawn from two UK trials, COV001 and COV002, one of which was a single-blind randomized controlled phase 2/3 trial testing AZD1222 (ChAdOx1 nCoV-19) in healthy adults. For TCRbeta chain sequencing, PBMC samples from trial participants were taken at day 0 and at day 28 after the second dose. The paper's findings and limits, for the study overall: No day 14 peak-response samples were available, so repertoires were characterized only after the peak T cell response. A significant rise in spike-specific TCR breadth and depth was observed after two AZD1222 doses relative to day 0 and relative to MenACWY recipients. Nearly half of unique spike-specific TCRs reportedly recognized epitopes outside regions mutated in the B.1.351 and B.1.1.7 variants. Conclusions about previously exposed vaccinees are limited, since just 5 to 7 AZD1222 recipients were seropositive for SARS-CoV-2 at baseline. Participants were mostly white British and included more females than males, and it was suggested by the authors that clonal diversity may have been underestimated. Vaccine-associated CD4 TCRs spanned the whole spike protein, with dominant responses in regions 160-218 and 743-854. In the small 56-69-year group, the increase in depth fell short of significance, most likely because of low power.

This sequence originates from an adult in good health. Sample: peripheral blood, taken on day 0 of AZD1222 vaccination.

The CDR3 reads as follows: CASSEQGSYNEQFF. The nucleotide sequence is TGTGCCAGCAGTGAACAGGGGTCGTACAATGAGCAGTTCTTC. Recombination linked TRBV2 to TRBJ2-1; TRBD1 is a weak D gene call, 6 bases matching. The CDR3 covers 14 residues, taking in both the cysteine and the phenylalanine. Solely the CDR3 DNA is kept, with 42 bases framed from the first base. In the germline V gene, CDR1 corresponds to SNHLY and CDR2 to FYNNEI. Trimming removed 2 bases from V and 4 bases from J, leaving 9 bases between the germline ends.